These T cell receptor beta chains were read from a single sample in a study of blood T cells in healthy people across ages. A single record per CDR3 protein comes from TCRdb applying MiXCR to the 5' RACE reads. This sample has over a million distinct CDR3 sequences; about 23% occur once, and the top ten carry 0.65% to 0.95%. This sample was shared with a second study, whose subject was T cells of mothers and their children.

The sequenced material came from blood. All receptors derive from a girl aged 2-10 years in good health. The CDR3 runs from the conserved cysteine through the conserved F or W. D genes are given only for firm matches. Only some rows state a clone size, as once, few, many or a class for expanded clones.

CDR3: CASSSRGALVSYEQYF
DNA: TGTGCCAGCAGTTCGCGGGGGGCATTGGTGTCGTACGAGCAGTACTTC
size: -
D: TRBD2
J: TRBJ2-7
V: TRBV28

CDR3: CASSFLMSGHEQYF
DNA: TGTGCCAGCAGTTTCTTAATGTCCGGCCACGAGCAGTACTTC
size: -
D: -
J: TRBJ2-7
V: TRBV27

CDR3: CASSALVPGYQYF
DNA: TGTGCCAGCAGTGCCCTGGTTCCGGGGTACCAGTACTTC
size: -
D: -
J: TRBJ2-4
V: TRBV25-1

CDR3: CASSFSLTPGPDYEQYF
DNA: TGTGCCAGCAGTTTTTCCCTAACGCCGGGCCCAGACTACGAGCAGTACTTC
size: few
D: -
J: TRBJ2-7
V: TRBV27

CDR3: CASSLQRIQETQYF
DNA: TGTGCCAGCAGTTTGCAGCGGATCCAAGAGACCCAGTACTTC
size: few
D: -
J: TRBJ2-5
V: TRBV28

CDR3: CSARDDPLLEGRAPDTQYF
DNA: TGCAGTGCTAGAGATGACCCCCTTCTAGAAGGGAGGGCCCCAGATACGCAGTATTTT
size: once
D: TRBD2
J: TRBJ2-3
V: TRBV20-1

CDR3: CSTWQSPYNEQFF
DNA: TGCAGCACTTGGCAGTCCCCCTACAATGAGCAGTTCTTC
size: few
D: -
J: TRBJ2-1
V: TRBV29-1

CDR3: CASSFVVSSYNEQFF
DNA: TGTGCCAGCAGTTTTGTGGTCAGCTCCTACAATGAGCAGTTCTTC
size: -
D: -
J: TRBJ2-1
V: TRBV27

CDR3: CASSSGSNYSNQPQHF
DNA: TGTGCCAGCAGCTCGGGCTCCAATTATAGCAATCAGCCCCAGCATTTT
size: -
D: -
J: TRBJ1-5
V: TRBV7-9

CDR3: CASSQELGGANSYNEQFF
DNA: TGCGCCAGCAGCCAAGAACTGGGTGGAGCCAACTCCTACAATGAGCAGTTCTTC
size: few
D: -
J: TRBJ2-1
V: TRBV4-1

CDR3: CSVEDIEGVGLEQFF
DNA: TGCAGCGTTGAAGATATCGAGGGAGTGGGGTTGGAGCAGTTCTTC
size: -
D: -
J: TRBJ2-1
V: TRBV29-1